Listed below are T cell receptor beta chains from one sample, sequenced in a study of blood T cell repertoires in COVID-19. Generated by immunoSEQ multiplex PCR, the TCRdb table keeps only in-frame clones and is missing some. The table shows roughly 200,000 clones, with 75% to 90% occurring only once. The material sequenced was PBMCs or T cells enriched from blood (not recorded which). The source is a woman in her twenties or thirties who had been exposed to COVID-19. Each CDR3 is given with its conserved first and last residue. The D gene is left open where the match is weak. Size tells how often a clone was seen (once, few, many) or the class of an expanded clone, and some rows leave it out.

CDR3 length | J gene | V gene | clone size | D gene | CDR3 protein | CDR3 DNA
11 | TRBJ1-1 | TRBV19 | NA | NA | CASNEPGEAFF | TGTGCCAGTAACGAACCAGGTGAAGCTTTCTTT
15 | TRBJ2-4 | TRBV19 | NA | TRBD1 | CASSPTTGGADIQYF | TGTGCCAGTAGTCCCACCACAGGGGGCGCAGACATTCAGTACTTC
15 | TRBJ1-6 | TRBV5-1 | once | NA | CASSSGQIYNSPLHF | TGCGCCAGCAGCTCAGGACAGATCTATAATTCACCCCTCCACTTT
16 | TRBJ2-3 | TRBV3-1/TRBV3-2 | NA | NA | CASSQGVAGWADTQYF | TGTGCCAGCAGCCAAGGGGTAGCAGGGTGGGCAGATACGCAGTATTTT
16 | TRBJ2-3 | TRBV10-3 | NA | TRBD1 | CAISGGQGRNTDTQYF | TGTGCCATCAGTGGAGGACAGGGCAGGAACACAGATACGCAGTATTTT
13 | TRBJ2-7 | TRBV10-2 | NA | TRBD2 | CASKLAGGGEQYF | TGCGCCAGCAAGTTAGCGGGGGGAGGCGAGCAGTACTTC
15 | TRBJ2-7 | TRBV19 | NA | TRBD1 | CASSIGTGVRYEQYF | TGTGCCAGTAGTATAGGGACAGGGGTTCGCTACGAGCAGTACTTC
15 | TRBJ1-2 | TRBV24-1 | NA | NA | CATSDPRTGSYGYTF | TGTGCCACCAGTGACCCCCGTACAGGATCCTATGGCTACACCTTC
18 | TRBJ1-4 | TRBV12-5 | NA | NA | CASGLVLNRRATNEKLFF | TGTGCTAGTGGTTTGGTACTTAACAGGAGGGCAACTAATGAAAAACTGTTTTTT
20 | TRBJ1-3 | TRBV7-8 | once | TRBD1 | CASSLALIGTAMSSGNTIYF | TGTGCCAGCAGCTTAGCGCTTATTGGGACAGCGATGAGCTCTGGAAACACCATATATTTT
21 | TRBJ2-1 | TRBV10-2 | NA | TRBD2 | CASSESIASGGARGSGNEQFF | TGCGCCAGCAGTGAGTCGATCGCTAGCGGGGGGGCCAGGGGCTCCGGGAATGAGCAGTTCTTC
18 | TRBJ2-3 | TRBV19 | NA | NA | CASSIGSGVPRSTDTQYF | TGTGCCAGTAGTATAGGGTCGGGGGTCCCTAGGAGCACAGATACGCAGTATTTT
13 | TRBJ2-7 | TRBV30 | NA | NA | CAWGLGSYNEQYF | TGTGCCTGGGGTCTCGGGAGTTACAACGAGCAGTACTTC
15 | TRBJ2-3 | TRBV6-5 | NA | TRBD2 | CASSLLAGGTDTQYF | TGTGCCAGCAGTTTACTAGCGGGGGGCACAGATACGCAGTATTTT
15 | TRBJ1-5 | TRBV18 | NA | NA | CASSSTGSADQPQHF | TGTGCCAGCTCATCGACCGGATCGGCGGATCAGCCCCAGCATTTT
13 | TRBJ1-2 | TRBV27 | NA | NA | CASSFSTGYGYTF | TGTGCCAGCAGTTTTTCTACAGGGTATGGCTACACCTTC
15 | TRBJ1-6 | TRBV6-5 | NA | TRBD1 | CASNSRGLYNSPLHF | TGTGCCAGCAATTCAAGGGGGCTATATAATTCACCCCTCCACTTT
16 | TRBJ2-3 | TRBV5-1 | once | TRBD1 | CASSPDPGQVTDTQYF | TGCGCCAGCAGCCCGGATCCGGGACAGGTCACAGATACGCAGTATTTT
14 | TRBJ2-3 | TRBV5-1 | NA | NA | CASNPRGRQDTQYF | TGCGCCAGCAACCCCAGAGGTCGGCAGGATACGCAGTATTTT
13 | TRBJ1-1 | TRBV3-1/TRBV3-2 | NA | NA | CASSHGELTEAFF | TGTGCCAGCAGCCACGGGGAGCTCACTGAAGCTTTCTTT
14 | TRBJ2-1 | TRBV5-1 | NA | TRBD2 | CASSFAGGKDEQFF | TGCGCCAGCAGCTTCGCGGGGGGGAAAGATGAGCAGTTCTTC
16 | TRBJ1-4 | TRBV4-2 | NA | NA | CASSQNGHTANEKLFF | TGTGCCAGCAGCCAAAATGGGCACACGGCTAATGAAAAACTGTTTTTT
13 | TRBJ1-1 | TRBV13 | NA | NA | CASSLRDISEAFF | TGTGCCAGCAGCCTACGGGACATCTCTGAAGCTTTCTTT
15 | TRBJ1-5 | TRBV23-1 | NA | TRBD1 | CASSQGTGHNQPQHF | TGCGCCAGCAGTCAGGGGACAGGGCACAATCAGCCCCAGCATTTT
12 | TRBJ2-7 | TRBV3-1/TRBV3-2 | NA | NA | CASSQEGWEQYF | TGTGCCAGCAGCCAAGAGGGCTGGGAGCAGTACTTC
18 | TRBJ1-6 | TRBV11-2 | NA | TRBD1 | CASSLRTGASSYNSPLHF | TGTGCCAGCAGCTTAAGGACAGGTGCTTCCTCCTATAATTCACCCCTCCACTTT
16 | TRBJ2-2 | TRBV24-1 | NA | NA | CATSTVTKTNTGELFF | TGTGCCACCAGCACAGTTACGAAAACGAACACCGGGGAGCTGTTTTTT
16 | TRBJ1-5 | TRBV5-3 | few | TRBD1 | CARSLARTGPSQPQHF | TGTGCCAGAAGCTTGGCTCGGACAGGGCCGTCGCAGCCCCAGCATTTT
12 | TRBJ1-1 | TRBV29-1 | NA | NA | CSVHRGGSEAFF | TGCAGCGTTCATCGAGGGGGATCTGAAGCTTTCTTT
12 | TRBJ1-2 | TRBV2 | NA | NA | CASSEAGYGYTF | TGTGCCAGCAGTGAGGCTGGCTATGGCTACACCTTC
14 | TRBJ2-7 | TRBV10-2 | NA | TRBD1 | CASRDSASSYEQYF | TGCGCCAGTAGGGACAGCGCAAGCTCCTACGAGCAGTACTTC
15 | TRBJ1-1 | TRBV7-7 | NA | TRBD1 | CASSFLRTGNTEAFF | TGTGCCAGCAGCTTCCTGAGGACAGGGAATACTGAAGCTTTCTTT
14 | TRBJ1-1 | TRBV6-2/TRBV6-3 | NA | NA | CASSYTGGGTEAFF | TGTGCCAGCAGTTACACGGGGGGAGGGACTGAAGCTTTCTTT
15 | TRBJ1-1 | TRBV24-1 | NA | TRBD1 | CATRGEQGMNTEAFF | TGTGCCACCAGGGGGGAACAGGGGATGAACACTGAAGCTTTCTTT